This T cell receptor beta chain was sequenced for a study of OX40 agonist ivuxolimab in advanced cancers. Study-wide background: The drug used for patients, ivuxolimab, was an agonistic anti-OX40 (CD134) antibody. Partial responses were achieved by three patients, of whom one had hepatocellular carcinoma and two had cutaneous melanoma.

Germline loops: CDR1 LGHNT, CDR2 FRNRAP. The CDR3 has 14 residues. V trimming: 5 bases; J trimming: 12 bases; junction bases outside the gene matches: 12. Findings of the study overall: At doses 0.1 to 3.0 mg/kg, CD4+ and CD8+ clones expanded. The authors also found low normalized T-cell clonal expansion in some nonresponders.

Some clones are missing from TCRdb's copy, which holds only in-frame ones; the method was immunoSEQ multiplex PCR. The sample consists of under 30,000 clones, around 90% of them appearing once. In regard to this clone: Its cognate antigen is unknown.

This chain uses TRBV12-5 with TRBJ1-5; 8 bases map to TRBD1. This specimen was CD4+ or CD8+ T cells sorted from blood, taken in a trial of the OX40 agonist ivuxolimab. The origin of this receptor is an adult with an advanced solid tumor such as melanoma, head and neck, liver or kidney cancer. DNA of the CDR3: TGTGCTAGTGGTCTTGGGACAGGTAATCAGGACCAGCATTTT. Translation gives CASGLGTGNQDQHF.